This T cell receptor (beta chain) was identified in a study of cytomegalovirus exposure and HLA in healthy donors. Study at large: From donors who were HLA-typed, an early data release held about 89 million unique TCRs. Overall study findings and caveats: Reported results showed that the classifier diagnosed cytomegalovirus status with high specificity and sensitivity. When a later analysis compared HLA-associated TCR beta chains with equally common others, the HLA-associated chains turned out to be more clonally expanded and to have lower generation probabilities. The authors assumed roughly uniform sequencing depth across donors for presence/absence analyses.

Germline V gene sequence: CDR1 SGHTA, CDR2 FQGNSA. The CDR3 is 14 residues long. V lost 6 bases and J lost 5; bases outside the gene matches: 7. PCR involved 60 Vbeta and 13 Jbeta primers. Using immunoSEQ multiplex PCR, the repertoire was profiled, and TCRdb retains in-frame clones only, with some absent. The table has tens of thousands of clones, roughly 84% seen once. About this clone itself: What it binds is not known.

The sample was PBMCs. The TCR sequence derives from a woman in her 30s in good health and CMV-seronegative. The J gene is TRBJ1-5, the V gene TRBV7-2; 7 nucleotides line up with TRBD1. CDR3 loop: CASSSRGTDQPQHF. The CDR3 bases are TGTGCCAGCAGTAGCAGGGGGACGGATCAGCCCCAGCATTTT.